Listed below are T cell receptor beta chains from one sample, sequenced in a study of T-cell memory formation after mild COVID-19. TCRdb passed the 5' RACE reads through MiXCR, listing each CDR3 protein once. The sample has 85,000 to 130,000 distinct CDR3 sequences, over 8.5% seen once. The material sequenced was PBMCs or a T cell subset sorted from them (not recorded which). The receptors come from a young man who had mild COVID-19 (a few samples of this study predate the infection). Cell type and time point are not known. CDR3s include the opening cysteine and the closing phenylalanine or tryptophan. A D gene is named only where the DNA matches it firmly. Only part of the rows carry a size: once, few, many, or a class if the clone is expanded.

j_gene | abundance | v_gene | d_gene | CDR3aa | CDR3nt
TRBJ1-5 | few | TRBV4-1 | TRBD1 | CASSQDMAGGKPQHF | TGCGCCAGCAGCCAAGATATGGCAGGGGGCAAGCCCCAGCATTTT
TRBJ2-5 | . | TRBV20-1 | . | CSARDFGVQETQYF | TGCAGTGCTAGAGATTTTGGGGTCCAAGAGACCCAGTACTTC
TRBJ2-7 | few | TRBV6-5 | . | CASRFTRGGEQYF | TGTGCCAGCAGATTTACCAGGGGGGGCGAGCAGTACTTC
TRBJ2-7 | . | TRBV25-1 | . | CASAIGEAYEQYF | TGTGCCAGCGCGATCGGGGAAGCCTACGAGCAGTACTTC
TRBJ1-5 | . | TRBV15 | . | CATRGTLGNQPQHF | TGTGCCACCAGAGGGACACTGGGTAATCAGCCCCAGCATTTT
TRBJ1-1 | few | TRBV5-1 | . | CASSDPLMNTEAFF | TGCGCCAGCAGCGACCCCCTAATGAACACTGAAGCTTTCTTT
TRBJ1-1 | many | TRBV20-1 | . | CSAPREGMNTEAFF | TGCAGTGCACCCCGGGAGGGGATGAACACTGAAGCTTTCTTT
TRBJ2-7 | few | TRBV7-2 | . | CASSSDGTLDEQYF | TGTGCCAGCAGCTCTGACGGGACTCTAGACGAGCAGTACTTC
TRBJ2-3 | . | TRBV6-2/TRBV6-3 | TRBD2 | CASRTPRAGEINTQYF | TGTGCCAGCAGAACCCCTCGAGCGGGGGAGATTAATACGCAGTATTTT
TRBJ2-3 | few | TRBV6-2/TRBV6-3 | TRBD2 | CASSDRLAEDTQYF | TGTGCCAGCAGCGACCGGCTAGCGGAAGATACGCAGTATTTT
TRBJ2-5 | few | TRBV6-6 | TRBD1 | CASRGGQAPKETQYF | TGTGCCAGCAGGGGGGGACAGGCACCCAAGGAGACCCAGTACTTC
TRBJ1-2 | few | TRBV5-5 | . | CASSPEGHHYGYTF | TGTGCCAGCAGCCCAGAGGGGCACCACTATGGCTACACCTTC
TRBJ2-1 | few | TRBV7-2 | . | CASSPLGEQFF | TGTGCCAGCAGCCCCCTGGGGGAGCAGTTCTTC
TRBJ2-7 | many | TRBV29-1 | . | CSVGVGGWGSYEQYF | TGCAGCGTTGGGGTCGGGGGATGGGGCTCCTACGAGCAGTACTTC
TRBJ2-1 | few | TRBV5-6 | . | CASSQRDNEQFF | TGTGCCAGCAGCCAGCGGGACAATGAGCAGTTCTTC
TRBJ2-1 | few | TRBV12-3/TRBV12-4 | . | CASSLGGHYNEQFF | TGTGCCAGCAGCTTGGGGGGACACTACAATGAGCAGTTCTTC
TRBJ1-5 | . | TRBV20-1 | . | CSARALGGHSNQPQHF | TGCAGTGCTAGAGCTTTGGGAGGGCATAGCAATCAGCCCCAGCATTTT
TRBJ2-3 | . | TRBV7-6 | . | CASSLSASLGGDTQYF | TGTGCCAGCAGCTTATCGGCATCGCTGGGAGGAGATACGCAGTATTTT
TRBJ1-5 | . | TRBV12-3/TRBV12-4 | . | CASSSAGALQPQHF | TGTGCCAGCAGTTCGGCAGGGGCCCTACAGCCCCAGCATTTT
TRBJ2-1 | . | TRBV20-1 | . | CSASQGGNEQFF | TGCAGTGCTAGTCAGGGGGGCAATGAGCAGTTCTTC
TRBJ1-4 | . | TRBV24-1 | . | CATSVGRGRSTNEKLFF | TGTGCCACCAGTGTGGGCCGAGGACGGTCAACTAATGAAAAACTGTTTTTT
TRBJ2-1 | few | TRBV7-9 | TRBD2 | CASSPGGYNEQFF | TGTGCCAGCAGCCCGGGGGGATACAATGAGCAGTTCTTC
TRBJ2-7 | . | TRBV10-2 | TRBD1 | CASRGQVSYEQYF | TGCGCCAGCAGAGGACAGGTCTCTTACGAGCAGTACTTC
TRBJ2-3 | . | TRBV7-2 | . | CASSSDSFLTDTQYF | TGTGCCAGCAGCTCAGACAGCTTTCTTACAGATACGCAGTATTTT
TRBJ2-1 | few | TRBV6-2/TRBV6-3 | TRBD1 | CASSFGQGYEQFF | TGTGCCAGCAGCTTTGGACAGGGGTATGAGCAGTTCTTC
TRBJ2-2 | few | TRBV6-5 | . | CASSYGTSSGELFF | TGTGCCAGCAGTTACGGCACGAGTTCCGGGGAGCTGTTTTTT
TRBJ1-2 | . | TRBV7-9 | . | CASSSRALLYGYTF | TGTGCCAGCAGCTCAAGGGCCCTACTCTATGGCTACACCTTC
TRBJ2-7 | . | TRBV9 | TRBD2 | CARSSGLAMHEQYF | TGTGCCAGAAGCTCCGGACTAGCGATGCACGAGCAGTACTTC
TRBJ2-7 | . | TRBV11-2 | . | CASSSVGRGISSYEQYF | TGTGCCAGCAGCTCGGTCGGCAGGGGTATTTCATCCTACGAGCAGTACTTC
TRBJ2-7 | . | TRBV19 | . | CASSPGIAEQYF | TGTGCCAGTAGTCCAGGGATTGCCGAGCAGTACTTC
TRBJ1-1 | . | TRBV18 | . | CASSPPEGGTEAFF | TGTGCCAGCTCACCACCGGAGGGGGGCACTGAAGCTTTCTTT
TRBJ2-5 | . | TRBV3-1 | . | CASSQDVPGAGETQYF | TGTGCCAGCAGCCAAGATGTGCCGGGGGCCGGGGAGACCCAGTACTTC
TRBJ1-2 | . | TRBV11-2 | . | CASNRDRNYGYTF | TGTGCCAGCAACCGTGACAGGAACTATGGCTACACCTTC
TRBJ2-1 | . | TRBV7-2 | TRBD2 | CASSSVGGKDEQFF | TGTGCCAGCAGCTCCGTGGGGGGGAAGGATGAGCAGTTCTTC
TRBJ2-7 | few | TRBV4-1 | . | CASSQDINTGPRAYEQYF | TGCGCCAGCAGCCAAGATATAAATACGGGACCGCGGGCCTACGAGCAGTACTTC
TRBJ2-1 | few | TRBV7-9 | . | CASSSTTLREQFF | TGTGCCAGCAGCTCAACTACCCTGAGGGAGCAGTTCTTC